Sequencing of this T cell receptor beta chain was carried out in a study of blood T cell repertoires in COVID-19. About the research overall: The United States, Italy and Spain provided the acute and convalescent COVID-19 samples. PBMCs, B-cell-depleted T cells, or T cells provided the cDNA or gDNA that made up the material.

TCRdb's table, derived via immunoSEQ multiplex PCR, lists solely in-frame clones and lacks some. The repertoire includes tens of thousands of clones, around 90% of them detected once, and more than 4.5% sits in the top ten. This clone was found once. This CDR3 has 16 residues. V gave up 6 bases and J gave up 0 bases, with 18 bases separating them. Germline V CDR1 and CDR2: SNHLY, FYNNEI. Material: peripheral blood. J is TRBJ2-7 and V is TRBV2; D may be TRBD1 (7 bases). The clonotype was recovered from a man in his 60s with COVID-19, enrolled during active disease. The CDR3 reads CASSPQGGHRSYEQYF. The DNA for the CDR3 is TGTGCCAGCAGCCCTCAGGGGGGCCACCGCTCCTACGAGCAGTACTTC.